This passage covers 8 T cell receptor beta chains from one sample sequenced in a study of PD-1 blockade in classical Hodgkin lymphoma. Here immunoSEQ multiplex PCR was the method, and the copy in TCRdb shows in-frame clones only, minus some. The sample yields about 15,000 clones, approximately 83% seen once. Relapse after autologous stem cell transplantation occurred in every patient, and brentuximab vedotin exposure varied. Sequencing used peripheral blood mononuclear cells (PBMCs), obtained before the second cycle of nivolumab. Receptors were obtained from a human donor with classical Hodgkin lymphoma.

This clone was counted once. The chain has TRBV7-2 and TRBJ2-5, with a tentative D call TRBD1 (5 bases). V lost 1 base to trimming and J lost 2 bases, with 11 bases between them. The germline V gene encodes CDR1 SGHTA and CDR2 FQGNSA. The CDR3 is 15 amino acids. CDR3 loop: CASSLVATGQETQYF. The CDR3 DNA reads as TGTGCCAGCAGCTTAGTGGCTACAGGTCAAGAGACCCAGTACTTC.

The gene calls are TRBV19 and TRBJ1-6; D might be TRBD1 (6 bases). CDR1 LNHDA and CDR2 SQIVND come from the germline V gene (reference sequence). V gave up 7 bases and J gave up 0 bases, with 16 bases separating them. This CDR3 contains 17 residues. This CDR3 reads CASTLGRGSSYNSPLHF. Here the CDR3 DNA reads TGTGCCAGTACCTTGGGTAGGGGGAGCTCCTATAATTCACCCCTCCACTTT. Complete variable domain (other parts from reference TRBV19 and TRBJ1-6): DGGITQSPKYLFRKEGQNVTLSCEQNLNHDAMYWYRQDPGQGLRLIYYSQIVNDFQKGDIAEGYSVSREKKESFPLTVTSAQKNPTAFYLCASTLGRGSSYNSPLHFGNGTRLTVT.

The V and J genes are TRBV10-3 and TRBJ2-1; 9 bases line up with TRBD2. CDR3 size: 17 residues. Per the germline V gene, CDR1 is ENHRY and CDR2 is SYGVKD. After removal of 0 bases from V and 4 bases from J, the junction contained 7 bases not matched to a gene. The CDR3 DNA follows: TGTGCCATCAGTGAGTCGAGAGCTAGCGGGGATTACAATGAGCAGTTCTTC. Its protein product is CAISESRASGDYNEQFF.

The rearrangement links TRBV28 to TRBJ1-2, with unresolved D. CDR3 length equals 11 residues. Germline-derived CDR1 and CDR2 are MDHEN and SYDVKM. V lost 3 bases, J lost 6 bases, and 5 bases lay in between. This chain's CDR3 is CASSFGNGYTF. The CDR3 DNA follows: TGTGCCAGCAGTTTCGGTAATGGCTACACCTTC.

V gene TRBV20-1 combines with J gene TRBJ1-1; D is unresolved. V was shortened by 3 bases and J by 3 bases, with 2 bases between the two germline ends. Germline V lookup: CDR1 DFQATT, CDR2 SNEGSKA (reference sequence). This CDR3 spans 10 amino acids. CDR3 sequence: CSASHTEAFF. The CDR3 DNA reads TGCAGTGCTAGCCACACTGAAGCTTTCTTT.

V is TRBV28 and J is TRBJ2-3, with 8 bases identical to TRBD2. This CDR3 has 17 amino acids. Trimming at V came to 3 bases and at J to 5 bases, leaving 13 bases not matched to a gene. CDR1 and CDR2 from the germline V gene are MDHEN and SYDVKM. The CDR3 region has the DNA TGTGCCAGCAGTTTCAATCCACTACTACTAGCGGAAGATACGCAGTATTTT. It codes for CASSFNPLLLAEDTQYF.

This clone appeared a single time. The CDR3 reads CASALRAGALGNEQFF. The CDR3 DNA sequence: TGTGCCAGCGCCTTGAGAGCAGGGGCCCTGGGAAATGAGCAGTTCTTC. The chain carries TRBV19 and TRBJ2-1; a possible D gene is TRBD1 (6 bases). The CDR3 extends over 16 amino acids. Germline-derived CDR1 and CDR2 are LNHDA and SQIVND (reference sequence). The germline V and J ends were trimmed by 9 bases and 7 bases, with 25 bases remaining between them.

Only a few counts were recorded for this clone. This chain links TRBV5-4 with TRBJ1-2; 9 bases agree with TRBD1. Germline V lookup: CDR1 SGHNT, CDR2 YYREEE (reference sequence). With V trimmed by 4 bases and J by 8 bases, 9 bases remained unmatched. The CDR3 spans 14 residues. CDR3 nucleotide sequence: TGTGCCAGCAGCACTGACAGGGGGATCTACGGCTACACCTTC. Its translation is CASSTDRGIYGYTF. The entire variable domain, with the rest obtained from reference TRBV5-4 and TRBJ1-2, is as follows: ETGVTQSPTHLIKTRGQQVTLRCSSQSGHNTVSWYQQALGQGPQFIFQYYREEENGRGNFPPRFSGLQFPNYSSELNVNALELDDSALYLCASSTDRGIYGYTFGSGTRLTVV.